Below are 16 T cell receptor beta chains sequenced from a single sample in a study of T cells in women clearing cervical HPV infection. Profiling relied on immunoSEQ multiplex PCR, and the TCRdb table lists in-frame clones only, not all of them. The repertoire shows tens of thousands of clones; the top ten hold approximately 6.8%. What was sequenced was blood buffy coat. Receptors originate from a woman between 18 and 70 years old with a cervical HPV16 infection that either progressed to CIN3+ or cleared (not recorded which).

The covered CDR3 bases are TGTGCCAGTAAGCTACTAGCGGGGGACCCCGGGACC. This gives the protein CASKLLAGDPGT. The entire CDR3 protein reads CASKLLAGDPGTQYF. The chain uses TRBV19 and TRBJ2-5; 11 bases fit TRBD2. The read terminates 3 residues before the CDR3 end, so the remaining end is supplied by the germline J gene. This CDR3 has 15 amino acids. V shed 7 bases and J 7 bases; nucleotides not matched to a gene: 11. Germline CDR1 LNHDA, CDR2 SQIVND (reference sequence).

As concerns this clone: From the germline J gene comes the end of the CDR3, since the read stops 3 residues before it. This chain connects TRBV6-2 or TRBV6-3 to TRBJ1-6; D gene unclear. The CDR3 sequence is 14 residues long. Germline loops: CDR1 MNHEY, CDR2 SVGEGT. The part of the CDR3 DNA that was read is TGTGCCAGCAGTTACCTCCGGGTCTCTGACTCC. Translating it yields CASSYLRVSDS. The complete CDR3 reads CASSYLRVSDSLHF.

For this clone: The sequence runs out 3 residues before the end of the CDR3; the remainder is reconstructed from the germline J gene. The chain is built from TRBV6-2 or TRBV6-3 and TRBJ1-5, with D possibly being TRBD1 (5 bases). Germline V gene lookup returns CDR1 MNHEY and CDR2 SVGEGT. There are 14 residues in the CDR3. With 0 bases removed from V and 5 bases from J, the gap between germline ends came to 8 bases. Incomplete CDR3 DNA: TGTGCCAGCAGTTACTCGAGGGGTGATCAGCCC. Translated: CASSYSRGDQP. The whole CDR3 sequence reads CASSYSRGDQPQHF.

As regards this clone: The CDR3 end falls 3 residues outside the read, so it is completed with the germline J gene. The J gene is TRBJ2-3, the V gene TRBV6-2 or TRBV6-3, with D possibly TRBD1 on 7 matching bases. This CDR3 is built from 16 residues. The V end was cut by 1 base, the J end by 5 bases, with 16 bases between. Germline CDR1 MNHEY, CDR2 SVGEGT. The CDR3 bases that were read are TGTGCCAGCAGTTACTACCCGGAGGGGGCCATAGATACG. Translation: CASSYYPEGAIDT. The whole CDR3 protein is CASSYYPEGAIDTQYF.

CDR3 region: CASSRTGVSNQPQYF. CDR3 DNA, as far as it was read: TGTGCCAGCAGCAGGACAGGGGTTAGCAATCAGCCG. V and J are TRBV2 and TRBJ2-3, with 9 positions matching TRBD1. The observed sequence ends 3 residues before the CDR3 terminus, with the missing tail filled in from the germline J gene. There are 15 residues in the CDR3. Germline V lookup: CDR1 SNHLY, CDR2 FYNNEI.

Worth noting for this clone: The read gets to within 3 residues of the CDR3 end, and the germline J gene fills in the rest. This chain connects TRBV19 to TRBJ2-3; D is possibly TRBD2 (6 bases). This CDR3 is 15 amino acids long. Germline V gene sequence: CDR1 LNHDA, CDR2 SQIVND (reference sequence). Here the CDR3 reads CASSPQVAGNQPQYF. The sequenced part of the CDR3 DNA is TGTGCCAGTAGCCCGCAGGTCGCGGGGAATCAGCCG. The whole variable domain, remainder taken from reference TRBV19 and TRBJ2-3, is DGGITQSPKYLFRKEGQNVTLSCEQNLNHDAMYWYRQDPGQGLRLIYYSQIVNDFQKGDIAEGYSVSREKKESFPLTVTSAQKNPTAFYLCASSPQVAGNQPQYFGPGTRLTVL.

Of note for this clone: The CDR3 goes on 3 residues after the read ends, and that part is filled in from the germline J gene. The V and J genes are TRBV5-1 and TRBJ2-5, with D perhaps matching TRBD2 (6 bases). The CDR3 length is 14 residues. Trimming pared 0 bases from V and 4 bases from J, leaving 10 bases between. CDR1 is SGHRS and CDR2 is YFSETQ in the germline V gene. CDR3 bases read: TGCGCCAGCAGCTTGGCCCTGGGGGGAGAGACC. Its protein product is CASSLALGGET. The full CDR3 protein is CASSLALGGETQYF.

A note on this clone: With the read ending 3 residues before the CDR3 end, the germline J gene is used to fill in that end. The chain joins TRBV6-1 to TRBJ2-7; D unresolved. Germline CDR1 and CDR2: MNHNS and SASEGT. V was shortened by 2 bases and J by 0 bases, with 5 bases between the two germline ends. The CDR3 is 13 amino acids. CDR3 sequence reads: CASSEKGSYEQYF. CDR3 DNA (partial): TGTGCCAGCAGTGAAAAAGGCTCCTACGAG.

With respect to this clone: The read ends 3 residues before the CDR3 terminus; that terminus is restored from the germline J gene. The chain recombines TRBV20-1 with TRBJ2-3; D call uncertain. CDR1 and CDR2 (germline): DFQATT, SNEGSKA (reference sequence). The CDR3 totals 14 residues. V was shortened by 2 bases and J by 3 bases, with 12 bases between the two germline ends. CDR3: CSARNPGRTDTQYF. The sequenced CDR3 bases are TGCAGTGCTAGAAACCCGGGTCGAACAGATACG.

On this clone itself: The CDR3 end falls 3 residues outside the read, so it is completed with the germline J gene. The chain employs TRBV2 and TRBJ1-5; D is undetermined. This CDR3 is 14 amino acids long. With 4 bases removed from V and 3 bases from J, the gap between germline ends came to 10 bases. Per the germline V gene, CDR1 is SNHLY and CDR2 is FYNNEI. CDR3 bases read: TGTGCCAGCAGTGCTAGAGGATCCAATCAGCCC. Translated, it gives CASSARGSNQP. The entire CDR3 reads CASSARGSNQPQHF.

The sequenced part of the CDR3 DNA is TGTGCCAGCAGCTTAGCCCTAACTAGCACAGATACC. Its protein is CASSLALTSTDT. The full CDR3 protein reads CASSLALTSTDTYTF. The chain has TRBV7-9 and TRBJ1-2; D not resolved. With the read ending 3 residues before the CDR3 end, the germline J gene is used to fill in that end. This CDR3 has 15 amino acids. CDR1 is SEHNR, CDR2 FQNEAQ, per germline (reference sequence).

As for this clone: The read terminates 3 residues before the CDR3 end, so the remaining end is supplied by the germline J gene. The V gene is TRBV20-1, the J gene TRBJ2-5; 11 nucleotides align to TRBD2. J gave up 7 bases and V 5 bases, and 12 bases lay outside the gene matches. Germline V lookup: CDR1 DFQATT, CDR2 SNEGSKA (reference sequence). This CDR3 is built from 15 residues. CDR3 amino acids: CSAGAGTSGTLTQYF. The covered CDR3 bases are TGCAGTGCTGGAGCCGGGACTAGCGGCACCTTGACC.

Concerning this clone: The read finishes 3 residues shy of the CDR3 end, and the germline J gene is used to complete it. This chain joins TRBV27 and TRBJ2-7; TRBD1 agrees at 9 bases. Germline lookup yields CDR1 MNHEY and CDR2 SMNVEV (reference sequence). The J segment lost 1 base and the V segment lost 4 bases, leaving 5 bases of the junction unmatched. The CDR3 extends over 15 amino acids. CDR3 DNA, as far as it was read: TGTGCCAGCAGTTCGGGACAGGGAGTGTCCTACGAG. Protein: CASSSGQGVSYE. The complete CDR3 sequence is CASSSGQGVSYEQYF.

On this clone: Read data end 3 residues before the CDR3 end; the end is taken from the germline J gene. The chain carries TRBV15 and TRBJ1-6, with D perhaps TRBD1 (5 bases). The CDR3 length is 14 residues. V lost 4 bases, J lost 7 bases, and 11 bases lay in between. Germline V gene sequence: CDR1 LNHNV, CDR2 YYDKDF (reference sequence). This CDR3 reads CATSNGGGNSPLHF. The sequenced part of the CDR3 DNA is TGTGCCACCAGCAACGGGGGTGGGAATTCACCC.

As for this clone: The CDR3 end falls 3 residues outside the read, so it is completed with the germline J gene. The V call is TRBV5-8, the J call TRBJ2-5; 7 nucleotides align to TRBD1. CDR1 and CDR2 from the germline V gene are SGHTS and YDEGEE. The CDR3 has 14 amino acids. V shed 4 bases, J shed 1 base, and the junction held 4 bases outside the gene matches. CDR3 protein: CASSPRQGQETQYF. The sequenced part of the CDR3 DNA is TGTGCCAGCAGCCCAAGACAGGGCCAAGAGACC.

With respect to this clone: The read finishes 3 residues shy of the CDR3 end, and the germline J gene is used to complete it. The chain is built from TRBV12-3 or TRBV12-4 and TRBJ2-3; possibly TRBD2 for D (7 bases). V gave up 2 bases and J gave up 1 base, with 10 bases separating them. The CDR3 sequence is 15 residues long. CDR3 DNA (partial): TGTGCCAGCAGTTTAAGGGGGGGAGGCACAGATACG. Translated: CASSLRGGGTDT. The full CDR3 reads CASSLRGGGTDTQYF.